Listed below are T cell receptor beta chains from one sample, sequenced in a study of OX40 agonist ivuxolimab in advanced cancers. Assay: immunoSEQ multiplex PCR; the TCRdb copy retains only in-frame clones and omits some. Among roughly 16,000 clones listed, 60% to 85% were seen once. This specimen was CD4+ or CD8+ T cells sorted from blood, taken in a trial of the OX40 agonist ivuxolimab. The receptors stem from an adult with an advanced solid tumor such as melanoma, head and neck, liver or kidney cancer. Both conserved end residues are part of each CDR3. D genes are given only for firm matches. Part of the rows lack a size; the others show once, few, many or a class for expanded clones.

V: TRBV7-9; D: TRBD2; length: 15; J: TRBJ2-7; size: -; DNA: TGTGCCAGCAGCTTAGCGGCGGGGGGCACCTACGAGCAGTACTTC; CDR3: CASSLAAGGTYEQYF
V: TRBV6-4; D: -; length: 15; J: TRBJ2-2; size: -; DNA: TGTGCCAGCAGTCCGACAGGCCGGGGCACCGGGGAGCTGTTTTTT; CDR3: CASSPTGRGTGELFF
V: TRBV5-1; D: -; length: 13; J: TRBJ2-2; size: -; DNA: TGCGCCAGTAGACCTCAGGGAACCGGGGAGCTGTTTTTT; CDR3: CASRPQGTGELFF
V: TRBV7-9; D: -; length: 17; J: TRBJ1-6; size: -; DNA: TGTGCCAGCAGCGGAGCCCCGGGGGCGGGACAAGGGTCACCCCTCCACTTT; CDR3: CASSGAPGAGQGSPLHF
V: TRBV9; D: -; length: 15; J: TRBJ2-7; size: -; DNA: TGTGCCAGCAGCGTAGGTATAGAGGCCCTCTACGAGCAGTACTTC; CDR3: CASSVGIEALYEQYF
V: TRBV11-2; D: -; length: 13; J: TRBJ2-5; size: -; DNA: TGTGCCAGCAGCCCCGAAGACCAAGAGACCCAGTACTTC; CDR3: CASSPEDQETQYF
V: TRBV25-1; D: -; length: 16; J: TRBJ2-3; size: medium-sized; DNA: TGTGCCAGCTCCCCCGGACAGAGGTCTAGCACAGATACGCAGTATTTT; CDR3: CASSPGQRSSTDTQYF
V: TRBV27; D: -; length: 14; J: TRBJ2-7; size: -; DNA: TGTGCCAGCAGTTTAGGAACAGGGCACTACGAGCAGTACTTC; CDR3: CASSLGTGHYEQYF
V: TRBV5-1; D: -; length: 15; J: TRBJ2-7; size: -; DNA: TGCGCCAGCAGCTTGCAATCCACGGGCACCTACGAGCAGTACTTC; CDR3: CASSLQSTGTYEQYF
V: TRBV5-4; D: TRBD1; length: 15; J: TRBJ2-7; size: -; DNA: TGTGCCAGCAGCTTGGGTGACACAGGGGATCGGGAGCAGTACTTC; CDR3: CASSLGDTGDREQYF
V: TRBV5-6; D: -; length: 14; J: TRBJ1-4; size: -; DNA: TGTGCCAGCAGCTTTGGCAGGACTAATGAAAAACTGTTTTTT; CDR3: CASSFGRTNEKLFF
V: TRBV21-1; D: -; length: 16; J: TRBJ2-7; size: once; DNA: TGTGCCAGCAGCCCCCGACTGGGACCAGGGGGGTACGAGCAGTACTTC; CDR3: CASSPRLGPGGYEQYF
V: TRBV6-6; D: -; length: 14; J: TRBJ2-1; size: once; DNA: TGTGCCAGCAGTTCCGTCGGAGGAAACGATGAGCAGTTCTTC; CDR3: CASSSVGGNDEQFF
V: TRBV7-9; D: -; length: 14; J: TRBJ2-2; size: few; DNA: TGTGCCAGCACTCCGGACAGTCCCACCGGGGAGCTGTTTTTT; CDR3: CASTPDSPTGELFF
V: TRBV7-6; D: -; length: 14; J: TRBJ1-2; size: -; DNA: TGTGCCAGCAGCACGAACGGGTTAAACTATGGCTACACCTTC; CDR3: CASSTNGLNYGYTF
V: TRBV4-3; D: -; length: 16; J: TRBJ2-6; size: medium-sized; DNA: TGCGCCAGCAGCCAAGATCGTGTGTCCGGGGCCAACGTCCTGACTTTC; CDR3: CASSQDRVSGANVLTF
V: TRBV15; D: -; length: 13; J: TRBJ2-7; size: medium-sized; DNA: TGTGCCACCAGCAGACTGGCAGGGGAAGAGCAGTACTTC; CDR3: CATSRLAGEEQYF
V: TRBV15; D: -; length: 18; J: TRBJ2-7; size: -; DNA: TGTGCCACCAGCAGAGATACCAACACTGGAACCGCCGCACTCGAGCAGTACTTC; CDR3: CATSRDTNTGTAALEQYF
V: TRBV9; D: TRBD1; length: 13; J: TRBJ2-7; size: few; DNA: TGTGCCAGCGGCCCGGGACAGGGCCCCGAGCAGTACTTC; CDR3: CASGPGQGPEQYF
V: TRBV5-5; D: TRBD1; length: 17; J: TRBJ1-1; size: once; DNA: TGTGCCAGCAGCCCTCCCTTGACCGGGACAGCGAACACTGAAGCTTTCTTT; CDR3: CASSPPLTGTANTEAFF
V: TRBV27; D: TRBD1; length: 19; J: TRBJ1-1; size: few; DNA: TGTGCCAGCAGTACCCGAGTGGGGACAGGGTATAAGTCGAACACTGAAGCTTTCTTT; CDR3: CASSTRVGTGYKSNTEAFF
V: TRBV18; D: TRBD1; length: 14; J: TRBJ2-7; size: -; DNA: TGTGCCAGCTCACCACCGGTGGGACAGGGTGAGCAGTACTTC; CDR3: CASSPPVGQGEQYF
V: TRBV27; D: -; length: 14; J: TRBJ2-5; size: -; DNA: TGTGCCAGCACCCTAAAGTCCATTCAAGAGACCCAGTACTTC; CDR3: CASTLKSIQETQYF
V: TRBV28; D: -; length: 15; J: TRBJ1-5; size: -; DNA: TGTGCCAGCGAGACCCGCAGGGCAGTAATCCAGCCCCAGCATTTT; CDR3: CASETRRAVIQPQHF
V: TRBV5-1; D: -; length: 19; J: TRBJ2-6; size: -; DNA: TGCGCCAGCAGCCCCCATGGGCAGGGCCATTATTCTGGGGCCAACGTCCTGACTTTC; CDR3: CASSPHGQGHYSGANVLTF